The present TCR beta chain was sequenced within a study of T cells in Graves' hyperthyroidism and ophthalmopathy. On the study more broadly: At the time of initial diagnosis and before any treatment, peripheral blood was collected. Study-level findings and limits: Using 13 V-J features, a model discriminated ophthalmopathy from stable hyperthyroidism. Most clonotypes expanded in thyroid above 0.001 were likewise present in blood.

When ophthalmopathy did not progress within 18 months, Graves' hyperthyroidism was considered stable. The CDR3 spans 14 residues. V lost 4 bases to trimming and J lost 3 bases, with 14 bases between them. Looked up from germline, CDR1 is SGDLS and CDR2 is YYNGEE. RNA transcripts yielded amplified TCR beta CDR3 regions. First-round RT-PCR with HTBI primers amplified the TCR CDR3 region. Using its own MiXCR run on the multiplex PCR reads, TCRdb lists one record per CDR3 protein. The sample consists of 600,000 to 800,000 distinct CDR3 sequences, roughly a third of them appearing once. This clonotype was detected ten times or more. The antigen remains undetermined.

The chain has TRBV9 and TRBJ2-7, with D possibly TRBD1 on 7 matching bases. The sample was blood. This clonotype originated in a woman between 40 and 50 years old with Graves' hyperthyroidism. The CDR3 DNA follows: TGTGCCAGCAGCCCACAGGGGACTGGCTACGAGCAGTACTTC. Its protein product is CASSPQGTGYEQYF.